These 14 T cell receptor beta chains were sequenced from one sample in a study of T-cell memory formation after mild COVID-19. TCRdb reprocessed the 5' RACE reads via MiXCR and lists one record per CDR3 protein. The sample shows fewer than 400,000 distinct CDR3 sequences, 10% to 15% of them seen only once. The sample consisted of PBMCs or a T cell subset sorted from them (not recorded which). The receptor source for this set is a young man who had mild COVID-19 (a few samples of this study predate the infection). Cell type and time point are not known.

This clonotype was seen a few times. The chain joins TRBV5-1 to TRBJ1-1; D might be TRBD1 (6 bases). The CDR3 is 14 amino acids. CDR1 and CDR2 (germline): SGHRS, YFSETQ. Trimming stripped 7 bases from V and 4 bases from J, with 17 bases between. The CDR3 region is CASLQGSISTEAFF. In nucleotides, the CDR3 is TGCGCCAGCCTACAGGGTTCGATATCCACTGAAGCTTTCTTT.

The chain carries TRBV4-1 and TRBJ1-1; D gene uncertain. There are 14 residues in the CDR3. The germline gives CDR1 MGHRA, CDR2 YSYEKL. Trimming pared 0 bases from V and 2 bases from J, leaving 7 bases between. The CDR3 region is CASSQDAGNTEAFF. CDR3 in DNA: TGCGCCAGCAGCCAAGATGCCGGTAACACTGAAGCTTTCTTT.

This clonotype was found many times. The gene calls are TRBV5-1 and TRBJ2-6; D uncertain. This CDR3 is built from 15 residues. Looked up from germline, CDR1 is SGHRS and CDR2 is YFSETQ. V lost 1 base and J 0 bases, leaving 5 bases between the germline ends. The CDR3 nucleotides are TGCGCCAGCAGCTTGAGATCCTCTGGGGCCAACGTCCTGACTTTC. Amino acid sequence: CASSLRSSGANVLTF.

The CDR3 coding sequence is TGTGCCATCAGGGGACTCGTAACAGAGACCCAGTACTTC. This encodes CAIRGLVTETQYF. The chain carries TRBV10-3 and TRBJ2-5, with a tentative D call TRBD2 (6 bases). This CDR3 has 13 residues. Germline V gene sequence: CDR1 ENHRY, CDR2 SYGVKD. V was pared by 6 bases and J by 4 bases, with 12 bases between.

The sample holds many counts of this clonotype. The DNA for the CDR3 is TGCGCCAGCAGCCCCGGGACAGGGGGCAGAGGGCAGCCCCAGCATTTT. This translates into CASSPGTGGRGQPQHF. The chain links TRBV5-1 to TRBJ1-5; TRBD1 matches 12 bases. Trimming at V came to 4 bases and at J to 7 bases, leaving 9 bases not matched to a gene. This CDR3 region has 16 residues. Germline values: CDR1 SGHRS, CDR2 YFSETQ.

This clonotype was observed a handful of times. This chain connects TRBV18 to TRBJ2-7; 8 nucleotides agree with TRBD1. CDR1 is KGHSH, CDR2 LQKENI, per germline. The CDR3 runs 15 residues. The V and J ends lost 0 bases and 2 bases, in that order; junction bases with no gene match: 3. CDR3 nucleotide sequence: TGTGCCAGCTCACCACCTACAGGGGGGACCTACGAGCAGTACTTC. It translates to CASSPPTGGTYEQYF.

This clonotype occurred a few times. The chain employs TRBV29-1 and TRBJ2-1; D unresolved. V gave up 1 base and J gave up 2 bases, with 9 bases separating them. The CDR3 has 14 residues. The germline CDR1 and CDR2 sequences are SQVTM and ANQGSEA. This chain's CDR3 is CSVEVPATYNEQFF. CDR3 sequence (DNA): TGCAGCGTTGAAGTCCCAGCAACCTACAATGAGCAGTTCTTC.

In its sample, this clonotype was seen a few times. The chain combines TRBV4-2 with TRBJ1-5, with TRBD1 matching 7 bases. Germline trimming cut 1 base from V and 3 bases from J; bases unmatched to any gene: 9. The germline V gene has CDR1 LGHNA and CDR2 YNFKEQ. The CDR3 runs to 17 residues. The CDR3, as DNA: TGTGCCAGCAGCCAAGTTACCCGGGACAGAATCAATCAGCCCCAGCATTTT. This translates into CASSQVTRDRINQPQHF.

This clonotype was recorded at least ten times. The chain employs TRBV7-8 and TRBJ1-4; D is possibly TRBD1 (6 bases). The V and J ends lost 0 bases and 5 bases respectively, with 7 bases between them. Germline assignment: CDR1 SGHVS and CDR2 FQNEAQ. The CDR3 totals 14 residues. CDR3 coding DNA: TGTGCCAGCAGCTTAGCGGGGGGCAATGAAAAACTGTTTTTT. This sequence encodes CASSLAGGNEKLFF.

The table lists this clonotype with a few counts. This chain connects TRBV5-5 to TRBJ2-7, with TRBD1 matching 7 bases. V was clipped by 2 bases and J by 3 bases; unmatched bases: 5. Germline loops: CDR1 SGHKS, CDR2 YYEKEE (reference sequence). The CDR3 is 14 residues long. The CDR3 region is CASSFPGQSYEQYF. CDR3 in DNA: TGTGCCAGCAGCTTCCCGGGACAGAGCTACGAGCAGTACTTC.

V and J are TRBV18 and TRBJ1-2; 7 bases map to TRBD1. CDR3 length: 16 residues. The V and J ends lost 4 bases and 7 bases, in that order; junction bases with no gene match: 15. The germline V gene has CDR1 KGHSH and CDR2 LQKENI. The CDR3 reads CASSLPNRQGFLGYTF. CDR3 nucleotides: TGTGCCAGCTCACTACCTAACCGACAGGGTTTTCTTGGCTACACCTTC.

This clonotype was found a few times. The chain combines TRBV20-1 with TRBJ2-1; 11 bases line up with TRBD2. V lost 3 bases, J lost 7 bases, and 8 bases stayed unmatched. The CDR3 covers 15 residues. Germline CDR1 reads DFQATT; CDR2 reads SNEGSKA (reference sequence). The CDR3 nucleotides read TGCAGTGCTAGCGGTAGCGGGGGGGCAGGGAATGAGCAGTTCTTC. Protein product: CSASGSGGAGNEQFF.

V is TRBV12-3 or TRBV12-4 and J is TRBJ1-3, with a weak D call TRBD1 (5 bases). The CDR3 consists of 14 residues. The V and J ends lost 4 bases and 4 bases respectively, with 11 bases between them. The CDR3 here is CASSSWTLGNTIYF. Here the CDR3 DNA reads TGTGCCAGCAGTTCTTGGACACTCGGAAACACCATATATTTT.

At least ten counts were recorded for this clonotype. The V gene is TRBV28, the J gene TRBJ2-2; D is unresolved. Germline loops: CDR1 MDHEN, CDR2 SYDVKM. The CDR3 spans 16 residues. V dropped 4 bases and J dropped 3 bases, with 15 bases sitting between them. CDR3 DNA: TGTGCCAGCAGTTCCCTTCCCGACACCTACACCGGGGAGCTGTTTTTT. It encodes CASSSLPDTYTGELFF.